The T cell receptor beta chain under discussion was sequenced for a study of Ad26.COV2.S vaccination and SARS-CoV-2 variants. The treatment denotes: roughly 20 received Ad26.COV2.S at low or high dose, single or two shots; 5 received placebo; per-sample allocation not given. At day 63 after the first vaccine or placebo injection, samples were drawn. Generated by immunoSEQ multiplex PCR, the TCRdb table keeps only in-frame clones and is missing some. There are more than 350,000 clones in the sample; around nine tenths occur only once, and 12% lies in the top ten. Trimming took 6 bases from V and 5 from J, leaving 13 bases between them. Germline V gene data show CDR1 as GTSNPN and CDR2 as SVGIG (reference sequence). The CDR3 runs 12 residues.

The chain recombines TRBV30 with TRBJ1-1, with D perhaps TRBD1 (6 bases). Source: peripheral blood, taken in a trial of Ad26.COV2.S vaccine versus placebo. This clonotype was sampled from a person aged 18 to 59 who received the Ad26.COV2.S COVID-19 vaccine or a placebo. The CDR3 DNA follows: TGTGCCTGTGGGGCCAGGGGAACTGAAGCTTTCTTT. Protein product: CACGARGTEAFF.